The next 30 T cell receptor beta chains were all read from a single sample in a study of blood T cell repertoires in COVID-19 (dated by TCRdb to about 2020). The library was built by means of the immunoSEQ multiplex PCR assay. Sourced from immuneACCESS, this table was stored by TCRdb with only in-frame sequences that have V and J called. A share of the clones is absent; for the studies checked, an unresolved V gene accounts for under half, and the remainder has no known explanation. For this sample there are 300,000 to 450,000 clones; around 87% appear just once. The top ten constitute over 2.5% of the sample. The sequenced material came from peripheral blood. These receptor sequences come from a human donor in a cohort sampled during active COVID-19.

J is TRBJ1-4 and V is TRBV19; D unresolved. The V gene's germline CDR1 is LNHDA and CDR2 SQIVND (reference sequence). The CDR3 loop spans 14 amino acids. Trimming removed 5 bases from V and 7 bases from J, with 14 bases in between. The CDR3 sequence is CASSPSGRGEKLFF. CDR3 sequence (DNA): TGTGCCAGTAGTCCCTCTGGCCGGGGTGAAAAACTGTTTTTT.

This chain joins TRBV9 and TRBJ1-3; weak D call: TRBD1 (5 bases). This CDR3 comprises 15 residues. The V end was cut by 6 bases, the J end by 2 bases, with 15 bases between. Germline assignment: CDR1 SGDLS and CDR2 YYNGEE. CDR3 DNA: TGTGCCAGCAACGGGGGAAATGGCGCTGGAAACACCATATATTTT. Translation gives CASNGGNGAGNTIYF. The full variable domain, its missing parts supplied by reference TRBV9 and TRBJ1-3, is DSGVTQTPKHLITATGQRVTLRCSPRSGDLSVYWYQQSLDQGLQFLIQYYNGEERAKGNILERFSAQQFPDLHSELNLSSLELGDSALYFCASNGGNGAGNTIYFGEGSWLTVV.

J is TRBJ2-1 and V is TRBV11-2, with a possible D match to TRBD1 (6 bases). The V gene lost 3 bases and the J gene lost 12 bases, with 18 bases spanning the gap. The CDR3 length is 14 residues. Germline V gene data show CDR1 as SGHAT and CDR2 as FQNNGV. CDR3 sequence reads: CASSFRGANVWQFF. CDR3 coding DNA: TGTGCCAGCAGCTTCAGGGGCGCAAATGTTTGGCAGTTCTTC.

This chain connects TRBV30 to TRBJ2-5, with a weak D call TRBD2 (6 bases). This CDR3 has 14 amino acids. The V gene lost 2 bases and the J gene lost 2 bases, with 12 bases spanning the gap. CDR1 GTSNPN and CDR2 SVGIG come from the germline V gene (reference sequence). The CDR3 sequence is CAWSLGTAQETQYF. The CDR3 DNA reads as TGTGCCTGGAGTTTGGGGACTGCTCAAGAGACCCAGTACTTC.

This clone was recorded once. The chain combines TRBV30 with TRBJ1-1; TRBD1 is a possible D gene (5 bases). CDR3 length equals 16 residues. Deletions cut 0 bases from V and 1 base from J, with 15 bases between. The germline V gene encodes CDR1 GTSNPN and CDR2 SVGIG (reference sequence). The chain's CDR3 is CAWSVAADGGNTEAFF. DNA for the CDR3: TGTGCCTGGAGTGTAGCGGCAGACGGGGGGAACACTGAAGCTTTCTTT.

The rearrangement joins TRBV30 to TRBJ2-5; 7 bases line up with TRBD1. The germline V gene encodes CDR1 GTSNPN and CDR2 SVGIG (reference sequence). The CDR3 has 12 residues. V dropped 0 bases and J dropped 5; count of bases not matched to a gene: 0. CDR3 amino acids: CAWSVQGETQYF. CDR3 nucleotides: TGTGCCTGGAGTGTACAGGGGGAGACCCAGTACTTC.

CDR3 nucleotides: TGTGCCAGCTCACCATCAGGCCCCCGTAATTCACCCCTCCACTTT. It specifies CASSPSGPRNSPLHF. The chain employs TRBV18 and TRBJ1-6; D is ambiguous. The CDR3 consists of 15 residues. CDR1 and CDR2 from the germline V gene are KGHSH and LQKENI. Between the trimmed V and J ends, which lost 2 bases and 6 bases, there was a span of 11 bases.

This chain joins TRBV5-4 and TRBJ2-7; 12 bases are shared with TRBD1. The length of the CDR3 is 15 residues. V dropped 3 bases and J dropped 7; count of bases not matched to a gene: 8. Germline CDR1 and CDR2: SGHNT and YYREEE (reference sequence). The CDR3 region is CASSSARDRGHEQYF. As DNA, the CDR3 is TGTGCCAGCAGCTCAGCCCGGGACAGGGGGCATGAGCAGTACTTC.

The rearrangement joins TRBV16 to TRBJ1-5; 11 positions agree with TRBD1. There are 15 residues in the CDR3. V dropped 4 bases and J dropped 6; count of bases not matched to a gene: 5. Germline V CDR1 and CDR2: KGHSY, FQNENV. This chain's CDR3 is CASSPWTGGRQPQHF. DNA of the CDR3: TGTGCCAGCAGCCCCTGGACAGGGGGCCGTCAGCCCCAGCATTTT.

The V call is TRBV5-1, the J call TRBJ2-7; 8 bases are shared with TRBD1. The CDR3 is 17 residues long. Germline loops: CDR1 SGHRS, CDR2 YFSETQ. The trim removed 4 bases at V and 4 bases at J, leaving 16 bases unmatched. Written as DNA, the CDR3 is TGCGCCAGCAGCCCAATACCCCTGACAGGGGCAGATTACGAGCAGTACTTC. Amino acids: CASSPIPLTGADYEQYF.

The J gene is TRBJ2-1, the V gene TRBV24-1; 11 nucleotides align to TRBD2. CDR1 and CDR2 from the germline V gene are KGHDR and SFDVKD. The length of the CDR3 is 15 residues. The V and J ends lost 10 bases and 3 bases, in that order; junction bases with no gene match: 7. The CDR3 nucleotides read TGTGCCACGACTAGCGGGAAGGAGGGCTACAATGAGCAGTTCTTC. Protein: CATTSGKEGYNEQFF.

V gene TRBV29-1 combines with J gene TRBJ1-2; D remains ambiguous. V was shortened by 4 bases and J by 8 bases, with 14 bases between the two germline ends. Germline assignment: CDR1 SQVTM and CDR2 ANQGSEA. CDR3 length: 12 residues. The DNA for the CDR3 is TGCAGCGTTGTTTGGGCAGGTCGAGGCTACACCTTC. Its translation: CSVVWAGRGYTF.

This rearrangement joins TRBV12-5 to TRBJ1-2, with D unresolved. V lost 7 bases and J 4 bases, leaving 10 bases between the germline ends. Germline V gene sequence: CDR1 LGHNT, CDR2 FRNRAP. The CDR3 length is 12 residues. The CDR3 nucleotides are TGTGCTAGTGTCACGGCAGGCTATGGCTACACCTTC. Its protein product is CASVTAGYGYTF.

The chain has TRBV3-1 (or the pseudogene TRBV3-2) and TRBJ2-1; 14 nucleotides line up with TRBD2. After removal of 4 bases from V and 6 bases from J, the junction contained 8 bases not matched to a gene. Germline CDR1 LGHDT, CDR2 YNNKEL (reference sequence). This CDR3 spans 17 amino acids. The CDR3 loop is CASSLGLAGVHSNEQFF. CDR3 nucleotide sequence: TGTGCCAGCAGCCTGGGACTAGCGGGGGTACATAGCAATGAGCAGTTCTTC.

The chain has TRBV6-1 and TRBJ1-1; D is ambiguous. The germline V and J ends were trimmed by 2 bases and 4 bases, with 11 bases remaining between them. CDR1 and CDR2 (germline): MNHNS, SASEGT. This CDR3 has 14 amino acids. The CDR3 sequence: CASSETGSVTEAFF. CDR3 coding DNA: TGTGCCAGCAGTGAAACGGGTTCTGTCACTGAAGCTTTCTTT.

The chain has TRBV2 and TRBJ2-3; D remains ambiguous. CDR1 SNHLY and CDR2 FYNNEI come from the germline V gene. Trimming pared 5 bases from V and 1 base from J, leaving 13 bases between. The CDR3 consists of 15 residues. The CDR3 here is CASSMFHYCTDTQYF. CDR3 DNA sequence: TGTGCCAGCAGTATGTTCCACTACTGCACAGATACGCAGTATTTT.

The chain is built from TRBV30 and TRBJ1-1, with D uncertain. Germline loops: CDR1 GTSNPN, CDR2 SVGIG (reference sequence). CDR3 length equals 11 residues. The ends were cut back, 0 bases at V and 6 bases at J, with 5 bases in the middle. The CDR3 loop is CAWSVLAEAFF. The DNA for the CDR3 is TGTGCCTGGAGTGTATTAGCTGAAGCTTTCTTT.

This clone was counted between two and nine times. The rearrangement uses TRBV6-5 and TRBJ1-2, with D perhaps matching TRBD1 (5 bases). V shed 10 bases and J shed 0 bases, with 9 bases lying between them. This CDR3 spans 12 amino acids. The germline V gene encodes CDR1 MNHEY and CDR2 SVGAGI. The CDR3 loop is CANGRANYGYTF. CDR3 nucleotide sequence: TGTGCCAATGGCAGGGCTAACTATGGCTACACCTTC.

A few counts support this clone. The chain recombines TRBV27 with TRBJ1-4; 10 nucleotides align to TRBD1. V gave up 4 bases and J gave up 0 bases; unmatched junction bases: 2. The length of the CDR3 is 16 residues. Germline CDR1 and CDR2: MNHEY and SMNVEV (reference sequence). CDR3 bases: TGTGCCAGCAGTTCCGGGACAGGGGCAACTAATGAAAAACTGTTTTTT. This encodes CASSSGTGATNEKLFF.

The DNA of the CDR3 is TGTGCCAGCAGCTACCGGCGGGCAGCTCACACCATATATTTT. It specifies CASSYRRAAHTIYF. The chain recombines TRBV7-2 with TRBJ1-3, with no clear D. This CDR3 spans 14 amino acids. Germline lookup yields CDR1 SGHTA and CDR2 FQGNSA. Trimming left V 4 bases short and J 8 bases short, with 15 bases between.

The CDR3 is CASSLFLENTGELFF. The CDR3 bases are TGTGCCAGCAGTTTATTTTTAGAAAACACCGGGGAGCTGTTTTTT. The chain employs TRBV28 and TRBJ2-2; D remains ambiguous. The CDR3 is 15 residues long. Germline assignment: CDR1 MDHEN and CDR2 SYDVKM. The V and J ends lost 1 base and 2 bases respectively, with 8 bases between them.

CDR3 coding DNA: TGTGCCTGGAGTGCCGGAACAGGGGGGATGGAGACCCAGTACTTC. As protein: CAWSAGTGGMETQYF. The gene calls are TRBV30 and TRBJ2-5; 8 bases agree with TRBD1. This CDR3 is built from 15 residues. CDR1 and CDR2 from the germline V gene are GTSNPN and SVGIG (reference sequence). Germline trimming cut 1 base from V and 5 bases from J; bases unmatched to any gene: 9.

The V and J genes are TRBV2 and TRBJ1-2; tentatively, D is TRBD1 (5 bases). This CDR3 comprises 16 residues. V was trimmed by 5 bases and J by 12 bases, leaving 28 bases between them. CDR1 and CDR2 from the germline V gene are SNHLY and FYNNEI. CDR3 sequence reads: CASSSAPTTAGFGDTF. DNA for the CDR3: TGTGCCAGCAGTTCGGCCCCGACGACAGCGGGCTTCGGGGACACCTTC.

Comments on this clone: Other DNA variants within this sample encode the same CDR3. The chain employs TRBV6-5 and TRBJ1-2; D uncertain. The germline V and J ends were trimmed by 2 bases and 2 bases, with 6 bases remaining between them. The CDR3 length is 13 residues. The germline gives CDR1 MNHEY, CDR2 SVGAGI. This chain's CDR3 is CASSYGGNYGYTF. The CDR3 DNA is TGTGCCAGCAGTTACGGCGGGAACTATGGCTACACCTTC.

The genes are TRBV19 and TRBJ1-1; 7 nucleotides match TRBD1. Trimming took 6 bases from V and 4 from J; bases not matched to a gene: 20. In germline, CDR1 is LNHDA, CDR2 SQIVND (reference sequence). The CDR3 extends over 18 amino acids. CDR3 sequence: CASRWAVSDRDEGTEAFF. CDR3 nucleotide sequence: TGTGCCAGTAGATGGGCCGTATCTGACAGGGATGAAGGCACTGAAGCTTTCTTT.

The chain has TRBV29-1 and TRBJ1-2, with D tentatively TRBD1 (6 bases). V lost 6 bases, J lost 4 bases, and 15 bases lay in between. The germline CDR1 and CDR2 sequences are SQVTM and ANQGSEA. There are 13 residues in the CDR3. The DNA for the CDR3 is TGCAGCGTGACTATTCCAGGGGTCTATGGCTACACCTTC. Its protein product is CSVTIPGVYGYTF.

The chain joins TRBV5-4 to TRBJ1-2, with 9 bases fitting TRBD1. In germline, CDR1 is SGHNT, CDR2 YYREEE (reference sequence). CDR3 length equals 14 residues. V trimming: 4 bases; J trimming: 10 bases; junction bases outside the gene matches: 11. The CDR3 DNA sequence: TGTGCCAGCAGCCCCGAAGGGACAGGGTACGACTACACCTTC. Translating it yields CASSPEGTGYDYTF.

The sample holds a few counts of this clone. This chain connects TRBV2 to TRBJ2-2; TRBD2 matches 9 bases. This CDR3 contains 13 residues. The V gene's germline CDR1 is SNHLY and CDR2 FYNNEI. Trimming took 6 bases from V and 6 from J; bases not matched to a gene: 2. The CDR3: CASRLAGAGELFF. CDR3 DNA sequence: TGTGCCAGCAGACTAGCGGGTGCCGGGGAGCTGTTTTTT.

The rearrangement joins TRBV7-9 to TRBJ2-5; possibly TRBD2 for D (6 bases). CDR3 length: 15 residues. Trimming stripped 3 bases from V and 2 bases from J, with 13 bases between. Germline CDR1 SEHNR, CDR2 FQNEAQ (reference sequence). CDR3 loop: CASSFGGATQETQYF. CDR3 DNA sequence: TGTGCCAGCAGCTTTGGCGGGGCGACACAAGAGACCCAGTACTTC.

Here the CDR3 DNA reads TGTGCCAGTAGTACGGTCCTCATCGGGGGGGCAGACGGGGAGCTGTTTTTT. It yields the protein CASSTVLIGGADGELFF. This chain uses TRBV19 with TRBJ2-2, with 8 bases matching TRBD2. This CDR3 region has 17 residues. Germline V lookup: CDR1 LNHDA, CDR2 SQIVND (reference sequence). J lost 7 bases, V lost 4 bases, and 14 bases had no gene match.